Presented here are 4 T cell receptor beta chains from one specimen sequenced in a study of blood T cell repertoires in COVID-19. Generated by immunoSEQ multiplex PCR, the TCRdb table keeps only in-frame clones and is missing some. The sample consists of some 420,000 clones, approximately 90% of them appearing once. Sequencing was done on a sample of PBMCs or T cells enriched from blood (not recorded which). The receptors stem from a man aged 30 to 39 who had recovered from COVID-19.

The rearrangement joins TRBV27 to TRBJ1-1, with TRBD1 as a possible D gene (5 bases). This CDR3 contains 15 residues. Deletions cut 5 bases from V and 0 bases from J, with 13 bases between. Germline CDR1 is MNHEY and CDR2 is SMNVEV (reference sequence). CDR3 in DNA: TGTGCCAGCAGTCCAACAGGAGGGGTGAACACTGAAGCTTTCTTT. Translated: CASSPTGGVNTEAFF.

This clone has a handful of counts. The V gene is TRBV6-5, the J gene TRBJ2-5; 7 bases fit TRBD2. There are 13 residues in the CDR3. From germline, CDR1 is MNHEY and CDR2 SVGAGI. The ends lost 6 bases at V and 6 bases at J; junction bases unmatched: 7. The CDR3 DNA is TGTGCCAGCAGCCCGGGACTACAACAGACCCAGTACTTC. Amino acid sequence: CASSPGLQQTQYF.

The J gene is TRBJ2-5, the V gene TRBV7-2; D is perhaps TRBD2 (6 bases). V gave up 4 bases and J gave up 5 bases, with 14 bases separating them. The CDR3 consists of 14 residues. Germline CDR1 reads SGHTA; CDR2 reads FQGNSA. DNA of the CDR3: TGTGCCAGCAGCTCTGCGGGGCTGGTGGAGACCCAGTACTTC. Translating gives CASSSAGLVETQYF. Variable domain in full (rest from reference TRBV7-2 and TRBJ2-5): GAGVSQSPSNKVTEKGKDVELRCDPISGHTALYWYRQSLGQGLEFLIYFQGNSAPDKSGLPSDRFSAERTGGSVSTLTIQRTQQEDSAVYLCASSSAGLVETQYFGPGTRLLVL.

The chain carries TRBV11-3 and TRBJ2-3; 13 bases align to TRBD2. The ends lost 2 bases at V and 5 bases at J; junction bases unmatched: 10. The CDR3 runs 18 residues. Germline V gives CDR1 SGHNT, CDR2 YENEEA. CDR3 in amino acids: CASSLRTSGSSLQDTQYF. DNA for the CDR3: TGTGCCAGCAGCTTACGGACTAGCGGGAGTAGTTTACAAGATACGCAGTATTTT.